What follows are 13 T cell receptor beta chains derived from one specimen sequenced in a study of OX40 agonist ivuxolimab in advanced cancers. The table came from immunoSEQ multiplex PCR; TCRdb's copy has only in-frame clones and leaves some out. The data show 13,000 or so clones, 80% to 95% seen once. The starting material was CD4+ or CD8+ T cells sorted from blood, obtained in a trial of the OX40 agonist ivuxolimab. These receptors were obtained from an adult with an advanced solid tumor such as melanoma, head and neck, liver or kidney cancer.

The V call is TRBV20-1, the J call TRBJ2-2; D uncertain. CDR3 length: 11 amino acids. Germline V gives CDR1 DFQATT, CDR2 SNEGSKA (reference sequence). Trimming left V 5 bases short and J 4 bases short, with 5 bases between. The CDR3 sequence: CSARVTGELFF. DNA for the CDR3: TGCAGTGCTCGAGTCACCGGGGAGCTGTTTTTT.

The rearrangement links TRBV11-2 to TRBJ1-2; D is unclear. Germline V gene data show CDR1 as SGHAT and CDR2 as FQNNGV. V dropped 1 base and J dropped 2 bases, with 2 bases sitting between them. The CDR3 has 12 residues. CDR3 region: CASSLANYGYTF. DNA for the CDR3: TGTGCCAGCAGCTTAGCCAACTATGGCTACACCTTC.

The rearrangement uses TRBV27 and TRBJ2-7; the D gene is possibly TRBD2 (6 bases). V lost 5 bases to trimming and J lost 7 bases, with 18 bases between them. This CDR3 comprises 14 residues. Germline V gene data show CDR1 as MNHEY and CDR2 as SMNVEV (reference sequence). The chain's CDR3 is CASSHRDSRQEQYF. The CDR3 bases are TGTGCCAGCAGTCATCGGGACTCCCGCCAGGAGCAGTACTTC.

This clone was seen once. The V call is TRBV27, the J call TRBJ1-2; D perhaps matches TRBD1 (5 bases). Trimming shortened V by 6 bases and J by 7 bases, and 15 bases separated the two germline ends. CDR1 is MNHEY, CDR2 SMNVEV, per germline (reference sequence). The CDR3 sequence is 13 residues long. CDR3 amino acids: CASRQTVPGGYTF. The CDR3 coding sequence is TGTGCCAGCAGGCAGACAGTCCCAGGTGGCTACACCTTC.

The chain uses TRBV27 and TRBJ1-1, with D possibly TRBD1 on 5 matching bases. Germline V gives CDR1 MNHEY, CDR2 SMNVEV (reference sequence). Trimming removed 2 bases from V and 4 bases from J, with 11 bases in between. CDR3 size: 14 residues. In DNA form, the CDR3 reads TGTGCCAGCAGTTTACGGGGGTTCGGCACTGAAGCTTTCTTT. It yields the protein CASSLRGFGTEAFF.

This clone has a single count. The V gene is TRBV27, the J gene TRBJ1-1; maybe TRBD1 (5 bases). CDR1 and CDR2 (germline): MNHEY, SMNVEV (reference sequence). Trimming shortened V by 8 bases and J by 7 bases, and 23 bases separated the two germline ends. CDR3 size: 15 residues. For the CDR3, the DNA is TGTGCCAGCCTACCCGGGGACCCTAGATTCGGTGAAGCTTTCTTT. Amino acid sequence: CASLPGDPRFGEAFF.

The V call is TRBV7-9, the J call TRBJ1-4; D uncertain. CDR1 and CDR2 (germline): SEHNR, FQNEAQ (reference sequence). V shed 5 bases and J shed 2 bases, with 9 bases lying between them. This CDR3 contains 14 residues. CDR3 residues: CASSAWWTNEKLFF. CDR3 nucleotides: TGTGCCAGCAGCGCCTGGTGGACTAATGAAAAACTGTTTTTT.

The chain's CDR3 is CASSLDMSGSDEQYF. DNA for the CDR3: TGTGCCAGCAGCTTAGATATGTCAGGTAGCGACGAGCAGTACTTC. The chain employs TRBV11-2 and TRBJ2-7, with D perhaps TRBD2 (5 bases). Looked up from germline, CDR1 is SGHAT and CDR2 is FQNNGV. This CDR3 has 15 amino acids. Trimming pared 0 bases from V and 5 bases from J, leaving 14 bases between.

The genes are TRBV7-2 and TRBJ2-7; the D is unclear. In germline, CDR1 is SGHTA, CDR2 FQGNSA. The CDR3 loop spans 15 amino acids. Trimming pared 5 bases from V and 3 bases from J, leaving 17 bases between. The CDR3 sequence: CASSKWRPGHYEQYF. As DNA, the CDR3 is TGTGCCAGCAGCAAATGGCGGCCAGGCCACTACGAGCAGTACTTC.

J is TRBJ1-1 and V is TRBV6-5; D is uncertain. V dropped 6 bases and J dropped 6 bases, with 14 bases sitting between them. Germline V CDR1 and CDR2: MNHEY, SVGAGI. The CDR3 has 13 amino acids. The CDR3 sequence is CASRDPRRAEAFF. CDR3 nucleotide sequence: TGTGCCAGCAGAGACCCCCGAAGGGCTGAAGCTTTCTTT.

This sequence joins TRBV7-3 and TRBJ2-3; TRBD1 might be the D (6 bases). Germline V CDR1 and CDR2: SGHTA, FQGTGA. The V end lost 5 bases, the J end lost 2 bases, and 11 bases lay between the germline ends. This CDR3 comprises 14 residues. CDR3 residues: CASSPDSFTDTQYF. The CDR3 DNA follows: TGTGCCAGCAGCCCGGACAGCTTCACAGATACGCAGTATTTT.

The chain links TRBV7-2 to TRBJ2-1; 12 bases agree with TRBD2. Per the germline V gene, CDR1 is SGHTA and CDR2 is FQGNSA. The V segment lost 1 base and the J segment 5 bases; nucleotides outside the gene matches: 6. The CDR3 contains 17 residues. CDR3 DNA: TGTGCCAGCAGCTTAGGAACTAGCGGGGGGCCAAACAATGAGCAGTTCTTC. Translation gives CASSLGTSGGPNNEQFF.

CDR3 in amino acids: CASSWGDSFTDTQYF. The CDR3 DNA reads TGCGCCAGCAGCTGGGGGGACAGCTTCACAGATACGCAGTATTTT. The chain combines TRBV5-1 with TRBJ2-3; possible D gene TRBD1, 7 bases. Trimming removed 3 bases from V and 2 bases from J, with 13 bases in between. This CDR3 region has 15 residues. Per the germline V gene, CDR1 is SGHRS and CDR2 is YFSETQ.